This T cell receptor (beta chain) came from a study of cytomegalovirus exposure and HLA in healthy donors. The germline V gene has CDR1 KGHSH and CDR2 LQKENI. V was clipped by 3 bases and J by 4 bases; unmatched bases: 4. This CDR3 comprises 14 residues. The PCR contained 60 Vbeta and 13 Jbeta primers. Assay used: immunoSEQ multiplex PCR; TCRdb lists only in-frame clones, some missing. The sample features tens of thousands of clones, with more than 10% in its top ten. Sequencing was performed on PBMCs. This chain joins TRBV18 and TRBJ1-1; 8 nucleotides align to TRBD1. The clonotype comes from a woman aged 30 to 39 in good health and CMV-seropositive. The CDR3, as DNA: TGTGCCAGCTCACCCGGACAGGGCGCCACTGAAGCTTTCTTT. It is translated as CASSPGQGATEAFF.